The subject of this entry is one T cell receptor beta chain. Its antigen is as yet unknown. The source of the sample is a study of OX40 agonist ivuxolimab in advanced cancers. In the study overall: Patients received ivuxolimab, an intravenous treatment, every 2 weeks at 0.01 to 10 mg/kg. Broader study findings: Both CD4+ and CD8+ T cell populations in blood had undergone clonal expansion by week 6 at 0.1 to 3.0 mg/kg. Averaged across samples, CD8+ T cells carried more expanded clones than CD4+ did.

CDR1 is SGHRS and CDR2 is YFSETQ in the germline V gene. This CDR3 contains 15 residues. V lost 2 bases, J lost 2 bases, and 14 bases lay in between. TCRdb keeps only in-frame clones here, not all; method: immunoSEQ multiplex PCR. The table has roughly 71,000 clones, about 87% seen once. This chain connects TRBV5-1 to TRBJ2-7; TRBD1 might be the D (5 bases). The sample consisted of CD4+ or CD8+ T cells sorted from blood, taken in a trial of the OX40 agonist ivuxolimab. This clonotype was sampled from an adult with an advanced solid tumor such as melanoma, head and neck, liver or kidney cancer. CDR3 nucleotides: TGCGCCAGCAGCTTTAACACAGGAGTAGCCTACGAGCAGTACTTC. Amino acid sequence: CASSFNTGVAYEQYF.